This T cell receptor (beta chain) is from a study of blood T cell repertoires in COVID-19. Study processing details: From reference gene primer amplification, estimates of nucleated cell counts were derived. Repertoires were generated with immunoSEQ multiplex PCR, while TCRdb's copy carries only in-frame clones and drops some. D and trimming were read from the DNA, whereas the V and J calls and clone size are those reported in that table. The repertoire holds roughly 150,000 clones, with over 75% as singletons. This CDR3 is 15 amino acids long. Per germline, CDR1 LNHDA and CDR2 SQIVND (reference sequence). The trim removed 7 bases at V and 6 bases at J, leaving 9 bases unmatched.

The chain links TRBV19 to TRBJ2-2; 9 bases align to TRBD1. This clonotype was obtained from a human donor in a cohort sampled during active COVID-19. The source material was peripheral blood. The CDR3 nucleotides read TGTGCCAGTACCCATCCGGGACAGGGACCCGGGGAGCTGTTTTTT. This translates into CASTHPGQGPGELFF.